The rows below give T cell receptor beta chains drawn from one sample of a study of breast tumors, draining lymph nodes, adjacent tissues. TCRdb reanalysed the multiplex PCR reads using MiXCR and keeps one entry per CDR3 protein. Seen here are 100,000 to 150,000 distinct CDR3 sequences, less than 20% observed once, and the top ten hold around 3.5%. Sequencing used axillary lymph node tissue. The source is a female donor with breast cancer. Some clones in this sample may be carry-over from other donors' samples. CDR3s include the opening cysteine and the closing phenylalanine or tryptophan. Fields, in order: D gene, V gene, J gene, clone size, CDR3 DNA, CDR3 protein. The D gene is left open where the match is weak. Clone size is shown for a subset of rows, as once, few, many or a class of expanded clone.

.,TRBV12-3/TRBV12-4,TRBJ2-6,few,TGTGCCGGCAGTAGGGGATTAGGGGCCAACGTCCTGACTTTC,CAGSRGLGANVLTF
.,TRBV5-1,TRBJ1-6,many,TGCGCCAGCAGCCTGGGGGACCCTAATTCACCCCTCCACTTT,CASSLGDPNSPLHF
.,TRBV6-5,TRBJ2-2,many,TGTGCCAGCAGTTACTCTGGCGGGGCGAACACCGGGGAGCTGTTTTTT,CASSYSGGANTGELFF
TRBD2,TRBV7-9,TRBJ2-1,many,TGTGCCAGCAGCTTTTCTAGCGGGAGTCATGAGCAGTTCTTC,CASSFSSGSHEQFF
TRBD1,TRBV7-2,TRBJ2-7,many,TGTGCCAGCAGCTACCGGGACAGGGTGACCTACGAGCAGTACTTC,CASSYRDRVTYEQYF
.,TRBV5-1,TRBJ1-6,many,TGCGCCAGCGGGAAGGGCGGCGGGTCACCCCTCCACTTT,CASGKGGGSPLHF
.,TRBV7-3,TRBJ2-1,many,TGTGCCAGCAGCTTTTCTGCGACCAACAATGAGCAGTTCTTC,CASSFSATNNEQFF
TRBD1,TRBV5-8,TRBJ2-3,.,TGTGCCAGCAGCGACGAAACCGGGACAGGATTCCTTGCCGATACGCAGTATTTT,CASSDETGTGFLADTQYF
.,TRBV7-8,TRBJ1-5,many,TGTGCCAGCAGCTTAGGAGGGACAAATCAGCCCCAGCATTTT,CASSLGGTNQPQHF
TRBD2,TRBV6-1,TRBJ2-1,many,TGTGCCAGCAGTGTGGGACTAGCGATTGGCTATGAGCAGTTCTTC,CASSVGLAIGYEQFF
TRBD1,TRBV5-6,TRBJ2-5,many,TGTGCCAGCAGCCCGGACAGGGGGCCTCAGTACTTC,CASSPDRGPQYF
.,TRBV7-9,TRBJ1-2,many,TGTGCCAGCAGCTTGATGGACAACTATGGCTACACCTTC,CASSLMDNYGYTF
TRBD2,TRBV18,TRBJ2-1,.,TGTGCCAGCTCATACTGGACTAGCGGGAGTGTATCAAATGAGCAGTTCTTC,CASSYWTSGSVSNEQFF
.,TRBV4-1,TRBJ2-6,.,TGCGTCAGCAGCCAAGTCCCCAGGGTCGGGGCCAACGTCCTGACTTTC,CVSSQVPRVGANVLTF
.,TRBV7-9,TRBJ2-2,many,TGTGCCAGCAGCTTATTGAGCCCCACCGGGGAGCTGTTTTTT,CASSLLSPTGELFF
TRBD2,TRBV3-1,TRBJ2-1,many,TGTGCCAGCAGCCTCAAGAGCTCGGGACTAGCTTCCTACAATGAGCAGTTCTTC,CASSLKSSGLASYNEQFF
.,TRBV2,TRBJ2-1,many,TGTGCCAGCAGGACGGACAGACTACTAGACAATGAGCAGTTCTTC,CASRTDRLLDNEQFF
.,TRBV30,TRBJ1-6,many,TGTGCCTGGAACGCAGATTATAATTCACCCCTCCACTTT,CAWNADYNSPLHF
.,TRBV11-2,TRBJ2-1,many,TGTGCCAGCAGCTCTACAGGGCTGGTTAATGAGCAGTTCTTC,CASSSTGLVNEQFF
TRBD1,TRBV12-3/TRBV12-4,TRBJ2-1,many,TGTGCCAGCAGGTCATACAGGGGGAGCTACAATGAGCAGTTCTTC,CASRSYRGSYNEQFF
TRBD2,TRBV6-2/TRBV6-3,TRBJ2-5,.,TGTGTCAGCAGCTGGACTAGCGGGGATTTTCGAGAGACCCAGTACTTC,CVSSWTSGDFRETQYF
.,TRBV28,TRBJ2-5,.,TGTGCCAGCAGTCTATTGGGGGAGACCCAGTACTTC,CASSLLGETQYF
TRBD2,TRBV7-9,TRBJ2-7,many,TGTGCCAGCTCTAAAGGGACTAGAGGGACCTACGAGCAGTACTTC,CASSKGTRGTYEQYF
TRBD2,TRBV2,TRBJ2-1,many,TGTGCCAGTCAAACTAGCGGGGGTATAGGTGAGCAGTTCTTC,CASQTSGGIGEQFF
.,TRBV18,TRBJ2-1,few,TGTGCCAGCTCATCCACCGGGACTGGAGATACGCAGTTCTTC,CASSSTGTGDTQFF
TRBD2,TRBV6-5,TRBJ2-3,many,TGTGCCAGCAGCCGGGGGAGAGCGGGAGGTAGAGATACGCAGTATTTT,CASSRGRAGGRDTQYF
TRBD2,TRBV20-1,TRBJ2-1,many,TGCAGTGCCAGGGGGACTAGCGGGGCTCGCTCCTACAATGAGCAGTTCTTC,CSARGTSGARSYNEQFF
.,TRBV28,TRBJ1-2,.,TGTGCCAGCAGTTTTAATAGTCCGGCGAGGGTCCCGAAGGGCTATGGCTACACCTTC,CASSFNSPARVPKGYGYTF
TRBD1,TRBV6-5,TRBJ2-1,many,TGTGCCAGCAGATCGACAGGGGCGTACAATGAGCAGTTCTTC,CASRSTGAYNEQFF
TRBD2,TRBV19,TRBJ2-3,many,TGTGCCAGTAGTATGTCAGCGGGGGAAGATACGCAGTATTTT,CASSMSAGEDTQYF
TRBD2,TRBV7-9,TRBJ2-1,many,TGTGCCAGCAGACCCCGTACGCAACTAGCGGGATACAATGAGCAGTTCTTC,CASRPRTQLAGYNEQFF
.,TRBV7-9,TRBJ2-5,few,TGTGCCAGCAGCGCGAGTAGGGGATTGCGTGTTGGAGAGACCCAGTACTTC,CASSASRGLRVGETQYF
.,TRBV20-1,TRBJ1-2,many,TGCAGTGCTAGCTATGCAGCTAACTATGGCTACACCTTC,CSASYAANYGYTF
.,TRBV28,TRBJ2-7,many,TGTGCCAGCAGACCCAACGGACCCTACGAGCAGTACTTC,CASRPNGPYEQYF
TRBD2,TRBV7-2,TRBJ2-7,many,TGTGCCAGCAGCTTGGTTGCTAGCGGGGGTCACGAGCAGTACTTC,CASSLVASGGHEQYF
TRBD2,TRBV5-5,TRBJ2-7,many,TGTGCCAGCAGTTCACGAAATAGCGGGAGCAACGAGCAGTACTTC,CASSSRNSGSNEQYF
TRBD2,TRBV20-1,TRBJ2-3,many,TGCAGTGTCAGGACTAGCGGGAGTACAGATACGCAGTATTTT,CSVRTSGSTDTQYF
TRBD1,TRBV7-3,TRBJ2-2,many,TGTGCCAGCAGCCTGACAGGGGTGAACACCGGGGAGCTGTTTTTT,CASSLTGVNTGELFF
.,TRBV12-3/TRBV12-4,TRBJ2-5,many,TGTGCCAGCAGTCAAGGGGCCTTGGAGACCCAGTACTTC,CASSQGALETQYF
TRBD2,TRBV6-5,TRBJ2-1,many,TGTGCCAGCAGTTACCTTAGCGGGGGCTATGAGCAGTTCTTC,CASSYLSGGYEQFF
TRBD2,TRBV12-3/TRBV12-4,TRBJ2-7,many,TGTGCCAGCAGTTTAGGGGCGACTAGCGCAGGCTACGAGCAGTACTTC,CASSLGATSAGYEQYF
.,TRBV20-1,TRBJ2-3,many,TGCAGTGCTAGACGGATGCTCGGCACAGATACGCAGTATTTT,CSARRMLGTDTQYF
.,TRBV4-2,TRBJ2-4,few,TGTGCCAGCAGCCAAGAAGGGGGTAGCAAAAACATTCAGTACTTC,CASSQEGGSKNIQYF
.,TRBV27,TRBJ2-5,many,TGTGCCAGCAGTCGTGGGTCGGGGTTGGAGACCCAGTACTTC,CASSRGSGLETQYF
TRBD2,TRBV20-1,TRBJ2-1,many,TGCAGTGCTAGAGTGCGGACTAGCGGCAATTACAATGAGCAGTTCTTC,CSARVRTSGNYNEQFF
TRBD1,TRBV28,TRBJ2-5,few,TGTGCCAGCTACTCAGGGGGCCAAGAGACCCAGTACTTC,CASYSGGQETQYF
.,TRBV2,TRBJ2-5,many,TGTGCCAGCAACAGGGATGGGACCCAGTACTTC,CASNRDGTQYF
.,TRBV10-2,TRBJ2-5,many,TGCGCCAGCCGTATCAGAGGGGGGGAGACCCAGTACTTC,CASRIRGGETQYF
.,TRBV6-4,TRBJ1-6,.,TGTGCCAGCAGTGAGGGGAGAGGGGACTCACCCCCCCACTTT,CASSEGRGDSPPHF
.,TRBV20-1,TRBJ2-5,many,TGCAGTGCTAGACGGGGGCTTGAGACCCAGTACTTC,CSARRGLETQYF